This T cell receptor (beta chain) was documented in a study of blood T cell repertoires in COVID-19 (dated by TCRdb to the early 2020s). Study-level background: Samples from collaborators originated in the United States, Italy and Spain and spanned both the acute and convalescent phases of COVID-19. A de-identified subject ID, COVID-19 status, age in years and sex were almost always included in the sample metadata. The repertoires were released in a freely available public database meant as a resource for research on the immune response to SARS-CoV-2. The samples were drawn from the first 160 participants of the ongoing ImmuneRACE study and from 1,254 subjects provided by 6 global collaborators. Where available, HLA class I and class II types were taken from metadata supplied by the sample provider and were not determined by assay-based typing. The prospective study material was composed of cDNA or gDNA derived from T cells, B-cell-depleted T cells, or PBMCs. Deeply sampled blood TCRbeta repertoires from subjects exposed to, actively infected with, or recovered from COVID-19 were included in the dataset. Points the paper makes about the study in general: The quantity of clinical and demographic metadata differed by source and by participant and was supplied without curation.

TCRbeta CDR3 regions were amplified from genomic DNA by means of the immunoSEQ Assay, a bias-controlled multiplex PCR. Regarding the original processing steps: Nucleated cell counts per sample were estimated from amplification of reference gene primers within the assay. To quantify the absolute abundance of each unique TCRbeta CDR3 rearrangement, sequence reads were collapsed and filtered. For each sample, productive Simpson clonality was calculated as the square root of Simpson's diversity index over productive rearrangements. Entries here come from immuneACCESS through TCRdb and include only in-frame sequences with V and J called. Some clones fail to appear in such tables; in the studies checked, an unresolved V gene covers under half of the shortfall, and the cause of the remainder is unknown. The DNA gave D and trimming, while V, J and clone size come from that table. Present in this sample are roughly 230,000 clones, 83% of which were seen just once. The ten largest clonotypes hold roughly 5.5% of the sample.

Collaborating institutions collected whole blood in K2EDTA tubes following their own protocols. Collaborator samples were shipped for TCRbeta analysis as frozen whole blood, isolated PBMCs, or DNA extracted from either sample type. The CDR3 contains 16 residues, cysteine and phenylalanine counted. The kept DNA is CDR3 alone, 48 bases in frame from the first base. Trimming removed 2 bases from V and 0 bases from J, leaving 12 bases between the germline ends. From the germline V gene, CDR1 is SGHAT and CDR2 is FQNNGV. This clone was recorded only once. Its binding antigen is unknown. Qualities for individual bases were not recorded, and no much larger clone is one base off.

The sequence is built from TRBV11-2 and TRBJ2-3; TRBD2 could be the D gene, as 7 bases match. What was sequenced was peripheral blood. The clonotype comes from a human donor in a cohort sampled during active COVID-19. Here is the DNA: TGTGCCAGCAGCTTAAGGGGGGGCACTAGCACAGATACGCAGTATTTT. Translated, this gives CASSLRGGTSTDTQYF.